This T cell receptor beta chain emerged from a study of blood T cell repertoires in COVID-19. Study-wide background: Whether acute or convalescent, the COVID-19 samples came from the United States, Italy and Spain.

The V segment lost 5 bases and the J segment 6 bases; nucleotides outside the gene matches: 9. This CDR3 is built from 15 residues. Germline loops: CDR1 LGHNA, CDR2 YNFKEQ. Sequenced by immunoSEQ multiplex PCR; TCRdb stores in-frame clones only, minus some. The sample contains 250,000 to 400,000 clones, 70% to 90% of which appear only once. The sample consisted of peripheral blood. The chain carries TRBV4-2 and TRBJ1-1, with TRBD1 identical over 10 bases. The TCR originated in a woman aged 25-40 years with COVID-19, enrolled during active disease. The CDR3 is CASSSDRGLGSEAFF. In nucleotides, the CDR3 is TGTGCCAGCAGCTCCGACAGGGGGCTGGGCTCTGAAGCTTTCTTT.